The 17 T cell receptor beta chains in this list originate from one sample, sequenced in a study of Ad26.COV2.S vaccination and SARS-CoV-2 variants. Treatment reported: some 20 received Ad26.COV2.S at low or high dose, single or two shots; about 5 received placebo; per-sample allocation not given. Samples came from day 63 after the first vaccine or placebo injection. Profiling relied on immunoSEQ multiplex PCR, and the TCRdb table lists in-frame clones only, not all of them. The table lists 300,000 to 400,000 clones, around 90% of them singletons. The starting material was peripheral blood, obtained in a trial of Ad26.COV2.S vaccine versus placebo. The receptors here all came from a person between 18 and 65 years old who received the Ad26.COV2.S COVID-19 vaccine or a placebo.

Points on this clone: This sample includes further DNA sequences coding for the same CDR3. The chain's CDR3 is CASSSRGTEAFF. The CDR3 DNA reads as TGTGCCAGCAGTTCCAGGGGAACTGAAGCTTTCTTT. The V call is TRBV2, the J call TRBJ1-1; D may be TRBD1 (6 bases). V was pared by 5 bases and J by 5 bases, with 9 bases between. Germline CDR1 SNHLY, CDR2 FYNNEI. The CDR3 has 12 residues.

This clone was observed a handful of times. The genes are TRBV7-9 and TRBJ1-2, with D possibly matching TRBD1 (5 bases). The CDR3 loop spans 13 amino acids. CDR1 is SEHNR and CDR2 is FQNEAQ in the germline V gene (reference sequence). V was clipped by 4 bases and J by 6 bases, with 12 bases between them. In nucleotides, the CDR3 is TGTGCCAGCAGCTCGGGACTCGCCCATGGCTACACCTTC. Translation gives CASSSGLAHGYTF.

The chain employs TRBV9 and TRBJ1-2, with D unresolved. This CDR3 contains 14 residues. Trimming cost V 0 bases and J 2 bases, with 8 bases left between them. The germline gives CDR1 SGDLS, CDR2 YYNGEE. CDR3 sequence: CASSVEVNNYGYTF. CDR3 nucleotides: TGTGCCAGCAGCGTAGAGGTAAACAACTATGGCTACACCTTC.

This clone was recorded once. The gene calls are TRBV4-1 and TRBJ1-1; D perhaps matches TRBD1 (6 bases). The CDR3 runs to 13 residues. The germline gives CDR1 MGHRA, CDR2 YSYEKL. Trimming stripped 4 bases from V and 5 bases from J, with 11 bases between. CDR3 sequence: CASSPGDITEAFF. As DNA, the CDR3 is TGCGCCAGCAGCCCCGGGGACATTACTGAAGCTTTCTTT.

This rearrangement joins TRBV11-2 to TRBJ2-7, with D perhaps TRBD1 (6 bases). V lost 5 bases and J lost 0, with 11 bases in between. Germline V gene sequence: CDR1 SGHAT, CDR2 FQNNGV. The CDR3 spans 14 residues. The CDR3 sequence: CASSRTQGSYEQYV. The CDR3, as DNA: TGTGCCAGCAGCCGTACACAGGGCTCCTACGAGCAGTACGTC.

The chain links TRBV29-1 to TRBJ1-2; 7 nucleotides align to TRBD1. CDR1 is SQVTM and CDR2 is ANQGSEA in the germline V gene. The V gene end was trimmed by 4 bases and the J gene end by 8 bases; junction bases not matched to a gene: 4. There are 11 residues in the CDR3. The CDR3 protein is CSVGTGEGYTF. The CDR3 DNA sequence: TGCAGCGTTGGCACAGGGGAGGGCTACACCTTC. The full variable domain, in which reference TRBV29-1 and TRBJ1-2 provide the parts outside the CDR3, is SAVISQKPSRDICQRGTSLTIQCQVDSQVTMMFWYRQQPGQSLTLIATANQGSEATYESGFVIDKFPISRPNLTFSTLTVSNMSPEDSSIYLCSVGTGEGYTFGSGTRLTVV.

V gene TRBV2 combines with J gene TRBJ1-2, with D unresolved. V dropped 2 bases and J dropped 0 bases, with 4 bases sitting between them. This CDR3 contains 13 residues. Germline-derived CDR1 and CDR2 are SNHLY and FYNNEI. The CDR3 loop reads CASSENSNYGYTF. CDR3 coding DNA: TGTGCCAGCAGTGAAAATTCTAACTATGGCTACACCTTC.

This chain joins TRBV19 and TRBJ2-7, with 9 bases aligning to TRBD1. After removal of 3 bases from V and 5 bases from J, the junction contained 11 bases not matched to a gene. Germline values: CDR1 LNHDA, CDR2 SQIVND (reference sequence). This CDR3 region has 16 residues. CDR3: CASSIAMDRGSHEQYF. CDR3 nucleotides: TGTGCCAGTAGTATCGCCATGGACAGGGGTAGCCACGAGCAGTACTTC.

Note on this clone: Other nucleotide sequences from this sample produce the same CDR3. The gene calls are TRBV5-1 and TRBJ1-1; no clear D gene. The CDR3 sequence is 13 residues long. V lost 1 base, J lost 2 bases, and 6 bases lay in between. The germline gives CDR1 SGHRS, CDR2 YFSETQ. The CDR3 nucleotides are TGCGCCAGCAGCTTGACAGCCAACACTGAAGCTTTCTTT. Translating gives CASSLTANTEAFF.

The rearrangement joins TRBV3-1 (or the pseudogene TRBV3-2) to TRBJ1-6; D is perhaps TRBD1 (6 bases). Germline values: CDR1 LGHDT, CDR2 YNNKEL (reference sequence). V gave up 6 bases and J gave up 9 bases, with 18 bases separating them. This CDR3 comprises 15 residues. The CDR3 nucleotides are TGTGCCAGCAGTCGCGGCGGGACAAAGGGTTCACCCCTCCACTTT. This gives the protein CASSRGGTKGSPLHF.

This chain links TRBV19 with TRBJ1-2; D uncertain. V lost 7 bases and J lost 8, with 23 bases in between. CDR1 is LNHDA, CDR2 SQIVND, per germline (reference sequence). The CDR3 is 15 amino acids. This chain's CDR3 is CASTPPRANYQGYTF. CDR3 DNA: TGTGCCAGTACCCCGCCACGAGCCAACTATCAGGGCTACACCTTC.

This chain joins TRBV11-2 and TRBJ2-1; 9 nucleotides match TRBD2. The V segment lost 5 bases and the J segment 7 bases; nucleotides outside the gene matches: 9. The length of the CDR3 is 15 residues. The V gene's germline CDR1 is SGHAT and CDR2 FQNNGV. The CDR3 DNA is TGTGCCAGCAGCCCAAGCGGGGGGCCAGGGAATGAGCAGTTCTTC. Its protein product is CASSPSGGPGNEQFF. The variable domain in full, with the rest retrieved from reference TRBV11-2 and TRBJ2-1, is EAGVAQSPRYKIIEKRQSVAFWCNPISGHATLYWYQQILGQGPKLLIQFQNNGVVDDSQLPKDRFSAERLKGVDSTLKIQPAKLEDSAVYLCASSPSGGPGNEQFFGPGTRLTVL.

The chain links TRBV6-5 to TRBJ1-2; D is ambiguous. Trimming removed 5 bases at V and 5 bases at J, with 15 bases between. Germline V gene lookup returns CDR1 MNHEY and CDR2 SVGAGI. This CDR3 is built from 14 residues. The CDR3 DNA follows: TGTGCCAGCAGTCGAGGAGCGGCACTTTATGGCTACACCTTC. Its protein is CASSRGAALYGYTF.

This chain links TRBV5-4 with TRBJ2-2; D is perhaps TRBD2 (5 bases). CDR1 SGHNT and CDR2 YYREEE come from the germline V gene (reference sequence). This CDR3 region has 15 residues. Trimming left V 4 bases short and J 2 bases short, with 12 bases between. The CDR3 reads CASSNGIPNTGELFF. The CDR3 DNA follows: TGTGCCAGCAGCAACGGGATTCCAAACACCGGGGAGCTGTTTTTT.

This chain joins TRBV5-6 and TRBJ2-5; a possible D gene is TRBD1 (6 bases). Looked up from germline, CDR1 is SGHDT and CDR2 is YYEEEE. This CDR3 is built from 16 residues. The V end was cut by 3 bases, the J end by 5 bases, with 20 bases between. The CDR3 DNA reads TGTGCCAGCAGCTACCTTCCGGGACAACAAGGGGAGACCCAGTACTTC. Its protein product is CASSYLPGQQGETQYF.

The J gene is TRBJ2-7, the V gene TRBV7-2, with no clear D. V was pared by 5 bases and J by 2 bases, with 7 bases between. Germline V gene lookup returns CDR1 SGHTA and CDR2 FQGNSA. The CDR3 length is 12 residues. CDR3 sequence reads: CASSQPTYEQYF. Here the CDR3 DNA reads TGTGCCAGCAGCCAACCCACCTACGAGCAGTACTTC. Full variable domain (outside the CDR3, taken from reference TRBV7-2 and TRBJ2-7): GAGVSQSPSNKVTEKGKDVELRCDPISGHTALYWYRQSLGQGLEFLIYFQGNSAPDKSGLPSDRFSAERTGGSVSTLTIQRTQQEDSAVYLCASSQPTYEQYFGPGTRLTVT.

Only a few counts were recorded for this clone. The V call is TRBV2, the J call TRBJ1-1; TRBD1 might be the D (5 bases). The CDR3 totals 12 residues. Germline-derived CDR1 and CDR2 are SNHLY and FYNNEI. Trimming shortened V by 6 bases and J by 6 bases, and 11 bases separated the two germline ends. CDR3 in DNA: TGTGCCAGCAGCCGGGGGGTCTCTGAAGCTTTCTTT. It encodes CASSRGVSEAFF. The variable domain in full, completed from reference TRBV2 and TRBJ1-1, reads EPEVTQTPSHQVTQMGQEVILRCVPISNHLYFYWYRQILGQKVEFLVSFYNNEISEKSEIFDDQFSVERPDGSNFTLKIRSTKLEDSAMYFCASSRGVSEAFFGQGTRLTVV.